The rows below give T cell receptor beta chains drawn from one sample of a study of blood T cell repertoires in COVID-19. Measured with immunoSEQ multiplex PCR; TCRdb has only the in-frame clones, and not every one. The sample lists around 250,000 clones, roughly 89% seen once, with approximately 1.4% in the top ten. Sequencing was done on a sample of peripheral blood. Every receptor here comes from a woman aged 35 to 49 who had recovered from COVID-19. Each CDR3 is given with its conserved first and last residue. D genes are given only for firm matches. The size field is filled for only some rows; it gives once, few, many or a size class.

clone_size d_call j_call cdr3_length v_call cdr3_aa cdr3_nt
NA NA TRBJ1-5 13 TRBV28 CASGGSARQPQHF TGTGCCAGCGGAGGTTCTGCGCGCCAGCCCCAGCATTTT
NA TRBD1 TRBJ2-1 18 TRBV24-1 CATSGMKFRTGVRNEQFF TGTGCCACCAGTGGCATGAAATTTAGGACAGGGGTAAGGAATGAGCAGTTCTTC
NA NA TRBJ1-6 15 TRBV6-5 CASSRYRASDSPLHF TGTGCCAGCAGCCGCTACAGGGCGTCGGATTCACCCCTCCACTTT
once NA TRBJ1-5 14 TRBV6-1 CASSDTGINQPQHF TGTGCCAGCAGTGATACAGGGATAAATCAGCCCCAGCATTTT
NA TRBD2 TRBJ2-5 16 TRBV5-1 CASSRGLAGQQETQYF TGCGCCAGCAGCCGGGGGCTAGCGGGGCAACAAGAGACCCAGTACTTC
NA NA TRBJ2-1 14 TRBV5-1 CASSLVGAVNEQFF TGCGCCAGCAGCTTGGTTGGGGCAGTAAATGAGCAGTTCTTC
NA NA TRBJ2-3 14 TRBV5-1 CASSLVAGTDTQYF TGCGCCAGCAGCTTGGTGGCAGGCACAGATACGCAGTATTTT
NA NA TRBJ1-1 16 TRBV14 CASSQEWGRGSTEAFF TGTGCCAGCAGCCAAGAATGGGGCAGGGGAAGCACTGAAGCTTTCTTT
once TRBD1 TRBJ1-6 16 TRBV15 CATSRARDRANSPLHF TGTGCCACCAGCAGAGCCCGGGACAGGGCAAATTCACCCCTCCACTTT
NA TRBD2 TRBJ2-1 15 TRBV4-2 CASSQLAGGPNEQFF TGTGCCAGCAGCCAACTAGCGGGGGGGCCCAATGAGCAGTTCTTC
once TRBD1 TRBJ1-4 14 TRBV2 CASSAQGAKEKLFF TGTGCCAGCAGTGCACAGGGGGCAAAGGAAAAACTGTTTTTT
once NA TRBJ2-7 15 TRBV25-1 CASSDRAGAPYEQYF TGTGCCAGCAGTGATAGGGCGGGGGCCCCCTACGAGCAGTACTTC
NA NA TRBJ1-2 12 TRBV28 CASSLPGHGYTF TGTGCCAGCAGTTTGCCAGGGCATGGCTACACCTTC
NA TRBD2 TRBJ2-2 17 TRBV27 CASSASGGALDTGELFF TGTGCCAGCAGTGCTAGCGGGGGGGCTTTGGACACCGGGGAGCTGTTTTTT
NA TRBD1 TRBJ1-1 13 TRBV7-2 CASSGRGRTEAFF TGTGCCAGCAGCGGCAGGGGGCGGACTGAAGCTTTCTTT
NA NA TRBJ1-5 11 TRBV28 CASSSSQPQHF TGTGCCAGCAGTTCTTCTCAGCCCCAGCATTTT
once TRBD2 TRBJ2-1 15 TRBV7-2 CASSSGTSSYNEQFF TGTGCCAGCAGCTCGGGGACTAGCAGCTACAATGAGCAGTTCTTC
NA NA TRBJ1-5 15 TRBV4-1 CASREEGSANQPQHF TGCGCCAGCAGGGAGGAAGGGTCAGCAAATCAGCCCCAGCATTTT
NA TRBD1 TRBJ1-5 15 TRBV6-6 CASSFTGEKGQPQHF TGTGCCAGCAGTTTCACAGGGGAAAAGGGGCAGCCCCAGCATTTT
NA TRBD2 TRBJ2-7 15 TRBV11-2 CASSSPTGGTYEQYF TGTGCCAGCAGCTCTCCAACGGGGGGGACCTACGAGCAGTACTTC
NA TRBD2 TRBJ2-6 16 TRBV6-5 CASSSIGGSGANVLTF TGTGCCAGCAGTTCAATAGGCGGGAGCGGGGCCAACGTCCTGACTTTC
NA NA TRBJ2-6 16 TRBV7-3 CASSLAGGSGANVLTF TGTGCCAGCAGCTTAGCCGGGGGCTCTGGGGCCAACGTCCTGACTTTC
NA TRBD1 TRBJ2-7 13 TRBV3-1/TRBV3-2 CASSRQGDDEQYF TGTGCCAGCAGCCGACAGGGCGACGACGAGCAGTACTTC
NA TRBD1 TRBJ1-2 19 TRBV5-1 CASSLGRPGTGGSSYGYTF TGCGCCAGCAGCTTGGGACGCCCCGGGACAGGGGGCTCTTCCTATGGCTACACCTTC
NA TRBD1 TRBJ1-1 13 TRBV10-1 CASRGQANTEAFF TGCGCCAGCAGAGGACAGGCGAACACTGAAGCTTTCTTT
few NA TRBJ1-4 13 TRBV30 CAWFSAGREKLFF TGTGCCTGGTTCAGCGCGGGACGTGAAAAACTGTTTTTT
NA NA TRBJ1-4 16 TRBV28 CASSRRGLATNEKLFF TGTGCCAGCAGTCGCAGGGGCCTTGCAACTAATGAAAAACTGTTTTTT
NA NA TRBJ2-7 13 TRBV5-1 CASSLVSGYEQYF TGCGCCAGCAGCTTGGTGTCAGGGTACGAGCAGTACTTC
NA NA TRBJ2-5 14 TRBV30 CAWSGWSGIETQYF TGTGCCTGGAGTGGGTGGTCGGGGATAGAGACCCAGTACTTC
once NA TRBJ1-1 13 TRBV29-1 CSVGSQLNTEAFF TGCAGCGTTGGGAGCCAGTTAAACACTGAAGCTTTCTTT
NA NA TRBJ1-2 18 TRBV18 CASSPLPTGGAGNYGYTF TGTGCCAGCTCACCACTGCCTACGGGGGGGGCCGGTAACTATGGCTACACCTTC
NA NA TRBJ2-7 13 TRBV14 CASRPTGSGEQYF TGTGCCAGCAGACCAACAGGGTCTGGAGAGCAGTACTTC
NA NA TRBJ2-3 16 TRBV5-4 CASSLATSRSTDTQYF TGTGCCAGCAGCTTGGCGACGTCTAGATCCACAGATACGCAGTATTTT
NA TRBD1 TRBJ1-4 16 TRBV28 CASTTTGEWGGEKLFF TGTGCCAGCACCACCACAGGGGAATGGGGTGGTGAAAAACTGTTTTTT
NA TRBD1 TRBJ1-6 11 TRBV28 CASSSDRDLHF TGTGCCAGCAGCAGTGACAGGGACCTCCACTTT
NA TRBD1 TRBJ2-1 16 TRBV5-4 CASSDVGQGNHNEQFF TGTGCCAGCAGCGACGTTGGACAGGGGAACCACAATGAGCAGTTCTTC
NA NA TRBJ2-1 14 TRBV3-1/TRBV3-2 CASRSGQVFNEQFF TGTGCCAGCAGGTCGGGACAAGTATTCAATGAGCAGTTCTTC
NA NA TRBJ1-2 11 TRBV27 CASRGNYGYTF TGTGCCAGCCGGGGGAATTATGGCTACACCTTC
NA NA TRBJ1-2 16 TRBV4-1 CASSQATARPNYGYTF TGCGCCAGCAGCCAGGCTACAGCAAGACCTAACTATGGCTACACCTTC
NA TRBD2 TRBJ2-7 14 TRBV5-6 CASSSVGGNGEQYF TGTGCCAGCAGCTCGGTGGGAGGGAACGGCGAGCAGTACTTC
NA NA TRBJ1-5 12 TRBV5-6 CASSSISQAQHF TGTGCCAGCAGCTCGATATCCCAGGCCCAGCATTTT
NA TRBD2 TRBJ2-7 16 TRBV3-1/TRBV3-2 CASSQGSGGISYEQYF TGTGCCAGCAGCCAGGGTAGCGGGGGGATCTCCTACGAGCAGTACTTC
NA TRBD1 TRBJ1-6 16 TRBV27 CASRSRQGIDNSPLHF TGTGCCAGCAGGAGTCGACAGGGTATTGACAATTCACCCCTCCACTTT
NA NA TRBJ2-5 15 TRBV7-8 CASSLDRVVGETQYF TGTGCCAGCAGCTTAGACAGGGTTGTTGGAGAGACCCAGTACTTC
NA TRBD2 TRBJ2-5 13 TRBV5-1 CASSSAGGETQYF TGCGCCAGCAGCTCGGCCGGGGGGGAGACCCAGTACTTC
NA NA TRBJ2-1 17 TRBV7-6 CASSLYLTGSSYNEQFF TGTGCCAGCAGCCTGTACCTTACCGGGAGCTCCTACAATGAGCAGTTCTTC
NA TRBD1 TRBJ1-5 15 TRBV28 CASSSPTGKNQPQHF TGTGCCAGCAGTTCACCGACAGGGAAGAATCAGCCCCAGCATTTT
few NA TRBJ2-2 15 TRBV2 CASSAERRNTGELFF TGTGCCAGCAGCGCCGAGCGGAGGAACACCGGGGAGCTGTTTTTT